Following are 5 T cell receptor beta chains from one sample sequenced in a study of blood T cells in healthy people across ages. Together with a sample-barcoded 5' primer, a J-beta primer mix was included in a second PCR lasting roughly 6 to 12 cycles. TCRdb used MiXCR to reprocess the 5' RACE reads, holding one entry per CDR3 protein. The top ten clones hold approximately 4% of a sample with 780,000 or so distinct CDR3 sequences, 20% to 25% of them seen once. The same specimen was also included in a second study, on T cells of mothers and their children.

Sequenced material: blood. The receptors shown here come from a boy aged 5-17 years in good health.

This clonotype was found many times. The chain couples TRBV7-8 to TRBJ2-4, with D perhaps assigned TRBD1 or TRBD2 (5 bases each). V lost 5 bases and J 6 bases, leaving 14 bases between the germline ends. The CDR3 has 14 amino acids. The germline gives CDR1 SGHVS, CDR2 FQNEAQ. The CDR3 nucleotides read TGTGCCAGCAGCCACCGGGACGGTGGAAACATTCAGTACTTC. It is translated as CASSHRDGGNIQYF.

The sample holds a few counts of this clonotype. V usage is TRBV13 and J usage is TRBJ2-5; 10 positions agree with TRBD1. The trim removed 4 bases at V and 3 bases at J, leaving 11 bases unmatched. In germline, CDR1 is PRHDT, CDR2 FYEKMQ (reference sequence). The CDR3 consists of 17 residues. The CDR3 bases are TGTGCCAGCAGCTGGGGACAGAGGACAGGGGGGAAAGAGACCCAGTACTTC. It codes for CASSWGQRTGGKETQYF.

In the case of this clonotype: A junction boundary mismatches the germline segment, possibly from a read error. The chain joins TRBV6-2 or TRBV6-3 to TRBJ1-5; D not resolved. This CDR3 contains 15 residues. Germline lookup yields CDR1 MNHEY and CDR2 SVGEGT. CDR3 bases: TGTGCCAGCAGTCCCGGGAGGGATAGCAATCAGCCCCAACATTTT. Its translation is CASSPGRDSNQPQHF.

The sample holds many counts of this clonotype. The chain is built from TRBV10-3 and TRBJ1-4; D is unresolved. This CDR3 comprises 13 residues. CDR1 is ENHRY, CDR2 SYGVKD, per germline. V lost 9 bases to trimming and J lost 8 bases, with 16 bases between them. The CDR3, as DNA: TGTGCCATTCGGGCAGCGACGGAGGAAAAACTGTTTTTT. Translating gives CAIRAATEEKLFF.

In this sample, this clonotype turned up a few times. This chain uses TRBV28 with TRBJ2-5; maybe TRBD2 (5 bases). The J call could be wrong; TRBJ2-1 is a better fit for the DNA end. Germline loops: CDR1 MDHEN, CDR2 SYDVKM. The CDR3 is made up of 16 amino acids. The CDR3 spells CASSLSRTDWHNEQFF. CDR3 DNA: TGTGCCAGCAGTTTGAGCCGGACGGACTGGCACAATGAGCAGTTCTTC.